This T cell receptor beta chain was sequenced in a study of identical twins. Addition of a universal primer site occurred through template switching, and cDNA carried unique molecular identifiers. In TCRdb, the 5' RACE reads were re-called with MiXCR into one record per CDR3 protein. Of 500,000 to 600,000 distinct CDR3 sequences in the sample, under 25% were seen once. Points from the study as a whole: It was out-of-frame TCR alpha sharing in monozygotic twins that models underestimated.

This clonotype has more than one count but fewer than ten. Antigen specificity is unknown. These data were likewise used in another study, on T cells expressing NK-cell markers. That study reports: Of the CD8+ T cells in more than five donors, 1.0-7.0% belonged to dominant NKG2C+ clonotypes.

The specimen sequenced was CD4+ T cells sorted from blood. The clonotype was recovered from a woman aged 18-29 years in good health.

The CDR3 region is CASSTVGGEETQYF. CDR3 DNA: TGTGCCAGCAGCACGGTGGGGGGTGAAGAGACCCAGTACTTC. This chain connects TRBV7-2 to TRBJ2-5; a possible D gene is TRBD2 (6 bases). In germline, CDR1 is SGHTA, CDR2 FQGNSA. Trimming took off 5 bases at V and 3 bases at J, with 13 bases between the two ends. The CDR3 covers 14 residues.